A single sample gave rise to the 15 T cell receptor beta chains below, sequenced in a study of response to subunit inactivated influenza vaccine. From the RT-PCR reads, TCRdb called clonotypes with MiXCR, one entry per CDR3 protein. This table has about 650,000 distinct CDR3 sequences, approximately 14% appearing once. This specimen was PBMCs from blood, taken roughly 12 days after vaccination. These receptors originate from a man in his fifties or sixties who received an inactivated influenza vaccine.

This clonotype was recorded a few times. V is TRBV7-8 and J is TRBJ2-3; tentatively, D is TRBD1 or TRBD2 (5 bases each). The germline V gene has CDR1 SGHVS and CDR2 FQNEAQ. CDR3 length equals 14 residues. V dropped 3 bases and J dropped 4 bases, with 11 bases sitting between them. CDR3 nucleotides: TGTGCCAGCAGCTTCGAGGGGCGGGCAGATACGCAGTATTTT. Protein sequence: CASSFEGRADTQYF.

CDR3 region: CASRMTGSYGYTF. Written as DNA, the CDR3 is TGTGCCAGCAGAATGACAGGGAGCTATGGCTACACCTTC. The V and J genes are TRBV6-1 and TRBJ1-2, with 7 bases fitting TRBD1. Germline V gene data show CDR1 as MNHNS and CDR2 as SASEGT. This CDR3 region has 13 residues. After removal of 6 bases from V and 4 bases from J, the junction contained 5 bases not matched to a gene.

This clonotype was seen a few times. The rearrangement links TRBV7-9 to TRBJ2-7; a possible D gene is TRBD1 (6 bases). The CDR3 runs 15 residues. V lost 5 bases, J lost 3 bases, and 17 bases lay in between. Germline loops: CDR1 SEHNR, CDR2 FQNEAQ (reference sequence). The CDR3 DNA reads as TGTGCCAGCAGCCCGCACAGGGTCAGGGACTACGAGCAGTACTTC. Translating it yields CASSPHRVRDYEQYF. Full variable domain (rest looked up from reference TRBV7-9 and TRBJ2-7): DTGVSQNPRHKITKRGQNVTFRCDPISEHNRLYWYRQTLGQGPEFLTYFQNEAQLEKSRLLSDRFSAERPKGSFSTLEIQRTEQGDSAMYLCASSPHRVRDYEQYFGPGTRLTVT.

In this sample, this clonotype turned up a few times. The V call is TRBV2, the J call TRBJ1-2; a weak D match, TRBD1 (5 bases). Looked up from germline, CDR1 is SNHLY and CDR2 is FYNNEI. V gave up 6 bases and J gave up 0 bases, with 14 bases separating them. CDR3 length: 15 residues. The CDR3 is CASRERGRTNYGYTF. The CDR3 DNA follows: TGTGCCAGCAGGGAGAGGGGACGGACTAACTATGGCTACACCTTC.

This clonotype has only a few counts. CDR3: CASSLTGGSSGANVLTF. CDR3 in DNA: TGCGCCAGCAGCTTGACAGGGGGAAGCTCTGGGGCCAACGTCCTGACTTTC. This chain uses TRBV5-1 with TRBJ2-6; 8 bases fit TRBD1. The V segment lost 1 base and the J segment 0 bases; nucleotides outside the gene matches: 3. Germline CDR1 SGHRS, CDR2 YFSETQ. This CDR3 is built from 17 residues.

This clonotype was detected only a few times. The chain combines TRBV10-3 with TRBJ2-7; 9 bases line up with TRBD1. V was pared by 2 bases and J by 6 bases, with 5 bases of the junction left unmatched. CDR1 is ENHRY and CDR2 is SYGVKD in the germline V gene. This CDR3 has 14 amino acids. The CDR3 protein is CAISEGTGMSEQYF. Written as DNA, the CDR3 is TGTGCCATCAGTGAGGGGACAGGGATGAGCGAGCAGTACTTC.

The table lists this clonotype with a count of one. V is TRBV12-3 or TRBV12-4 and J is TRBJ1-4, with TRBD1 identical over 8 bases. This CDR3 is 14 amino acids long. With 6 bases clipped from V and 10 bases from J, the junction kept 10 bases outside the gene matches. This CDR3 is CASRLQGGRGKLFF. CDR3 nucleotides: TGTGCCAGCAGATTACAGGGGGGTCGGGGAAAACTGTTTTTT.

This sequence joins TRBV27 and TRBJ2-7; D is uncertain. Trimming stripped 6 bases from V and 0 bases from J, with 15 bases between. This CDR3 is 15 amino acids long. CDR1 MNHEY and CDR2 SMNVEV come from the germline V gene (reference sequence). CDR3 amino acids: CASSPMGSSSYEQYF. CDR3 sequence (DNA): TGTGCCAGCAGCCCGATGGGTTCCAGCTCCTACGAGCAGTACTTC.

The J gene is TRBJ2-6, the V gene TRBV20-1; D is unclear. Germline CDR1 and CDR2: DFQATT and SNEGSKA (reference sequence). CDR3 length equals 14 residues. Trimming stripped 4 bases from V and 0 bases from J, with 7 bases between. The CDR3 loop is CSATQSSGANVLTF. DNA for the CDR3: TGCAGTGCTACCCAAAGCTCTGGGGCCAACGTCCTGACTTTC.

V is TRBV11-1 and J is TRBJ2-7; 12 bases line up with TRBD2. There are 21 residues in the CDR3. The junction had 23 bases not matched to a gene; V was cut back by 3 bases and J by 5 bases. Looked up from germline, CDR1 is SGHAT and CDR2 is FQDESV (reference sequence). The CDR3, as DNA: TGTGCCAGCAGCTTGGTCCCTATCCAACCCCTAGCGGGGGGGCTCAGCCACGAGCAGTACTTC. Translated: CASSLVPIQPLAGGLSHEQYF. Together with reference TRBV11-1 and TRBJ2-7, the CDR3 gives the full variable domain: EAEVAQSPRYKITEKSQAVAFWCDPISGHATLYWYRQILGQGPELLVQFQDESVVDDSQLPKDRFSAERLKGVDSTLKIQPAELGDSAMYLCASSLVPIQPLAGGLSHEQYFGPGTRLTVT.

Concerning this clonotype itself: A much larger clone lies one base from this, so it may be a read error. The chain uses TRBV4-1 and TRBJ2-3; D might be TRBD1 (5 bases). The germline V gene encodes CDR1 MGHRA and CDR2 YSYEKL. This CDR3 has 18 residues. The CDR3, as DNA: TGCGCCATCAGCCAAAGGGGTTCGCGGTACTCTAGCACAGATACGCAGTATTTT. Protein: CAISQRGSRYSSTDTQYF.

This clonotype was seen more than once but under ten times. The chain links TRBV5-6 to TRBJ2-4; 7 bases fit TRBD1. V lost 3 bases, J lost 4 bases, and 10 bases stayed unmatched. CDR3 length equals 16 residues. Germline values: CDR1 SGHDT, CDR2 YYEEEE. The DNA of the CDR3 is TGTGCCAGCAGCTGGGGACCCCGGGACAGAAAAAACATTCAGTACTTC. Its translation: CASSWGPRDRKNIQYF.

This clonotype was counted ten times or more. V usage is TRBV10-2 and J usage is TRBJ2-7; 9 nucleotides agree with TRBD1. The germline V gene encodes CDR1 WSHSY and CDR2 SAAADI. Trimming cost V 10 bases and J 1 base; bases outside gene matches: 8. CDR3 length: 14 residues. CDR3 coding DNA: TGCGCCACCACCATACAGGGGGCTTCCTACGAGCAGTACTTC. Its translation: CATTIQGASYEQYF.

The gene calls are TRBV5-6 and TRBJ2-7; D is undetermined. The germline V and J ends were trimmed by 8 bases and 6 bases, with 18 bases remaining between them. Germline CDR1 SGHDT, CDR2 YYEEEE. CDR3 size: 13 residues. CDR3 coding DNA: TGTGCCAGGAGCCCCGGGCTAAACTGCGAGCAGTACTTC. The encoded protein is CARSPGLNCEQYF.

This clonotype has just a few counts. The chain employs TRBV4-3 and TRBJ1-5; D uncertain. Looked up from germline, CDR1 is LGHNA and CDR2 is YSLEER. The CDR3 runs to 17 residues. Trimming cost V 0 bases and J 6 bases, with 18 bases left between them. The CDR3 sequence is CASSQDLTNLGSQPQHF. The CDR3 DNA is TGCGCCAGCAGCCAAGATCTTACCAACCTTGGAAGTCAGCCCCAGCATTTT.